These T cell receptor beta chains were read from a single sample in a study of cytomegalovirus exposure and HLA in healthy donors. The data were produced by immunoSEQ multiplex PCR, yet TCRdb's version contains in-frame clones alone and is incomplete. The top ten hold roughly 7% of the sample, which has 90,000 to 100,000 clones, approximately 72% seen once. Specimen: PBMCs. These receptor sequences come from a man aged 40-49 years in good health and CMV-seropositive. CDR3s include the opening cysteine and the closing phenylalanine or tryptophan. The D gene is left open where the match is weak. Clone sizes are given selectively: once, few, many, or a class where the clone is expanded.

d_gene: TRBD1; v_gene: TRBV18; abundance: NA; j_gene: TRBJ2-5; len: 14; CDR3nt: TGTGCCAGCTCACCACGTAAGGGGGCAGAGACCCAGTACTTC; CDR3aa: CASSPRKGAETQYF
d_gene: NA; v_gene: TRBV18; abundance: NA; j_gene: TRBJ1-1; len: 14; CDR3nt: TGTGCCAGCTCCGCTAATACAGGGAACACTGAAGCTTTCTTT; CDR3aa: CASSANTGNTEAFF
d_gene: NA; v_gene: TRBV11-2; abundance: once; j_gene: TRBJ2-7; len: 14; CDR3nt: TGTGCCAGCAGCTTGGGGAATAGCGAGTACGAGCAGTACTTC; CDR3aa: CASSLGNSEYEQYF
d_gene: TRBD1; v_gene: TRBV2; abundance: NA; j_gene: TRBJ1-1; len: 14; CDR3nt: TGTGCCAGCAATATACAGGGGAGGAACACTGAAGCTTTCTTT; CDR3aa: CASNIQGRNTEAFF
d_gene: TRBD2; v_gene: TRBV5-1; abundance: NA; j_gene: TRBJ2-2; len: 18; CDR3nt: TGCGCCAGCAGCTTGGCCCGGTCGGGAGGGCTAGTCACCGGGGAGCTGTTTTTT; CDR3aa: CASSLARSGGLVTGELFF
d_gene: TRBD1; v_gene: TRBV5-6; abundance: NA; j_gene: TRBJ1-5; len: 16; CDR3nt: TGTGCCAGCAGCTTGTACGGCAGGGGGGAAAATCAGCCCCAGCATTTT; CDR3aa: CASSLYGRGENQPQHF
d_gene: NA; v_gene: TRBV9; abundance: NA; j_gene: TRBJ2-5; len: 14; CDR3nt: TGTGCCAGCAGTACAGGGGACTTCCAAGAGACCCAGTACTTC; CDR3aa: CASSTGDFQETQYF
d_gene: TRBD1; v_gene: TRBV19; abundance: NA; j_gene: TRBJ2-5; len: 16; CDR3nt: TGTGCCAGTAGTATCGGAGTCGGGACAGCCCAAGAGACCCAGTACTTC; CDR3aa: CASSIGVGTAQETQYF
d_gene: NA; v_gene: TRBV15; abundance: NA; j_gene: TRBJ1-6; len: 13; CDR3nt: TGTGCCACCAGCAGGCCCGGTGTCTCACCCCTCCACTTT; CDR3aa: CATSRPGVSPLHF
d_gene: NA; v_gene: TRBV5-4; abundance: NA; j_gene: TRBJ1-4; len: 15; CDR3nt: TGTGCCAGCAGCGGAGGACAGACAACTAATGAAAAACTGTTTTTT; CDR3aa: CASSGGQTTNEKLFF
d_gene: NA; v_gene: TRBV13; abundance: once; j_gene: TRBJ2-7; len: 15; CDR3nt: TGTGCCAGCAGCTATACGGAGGGCCGGGGTTACGAGCAGTACTTC; CDR3aa: CASSYTEGRGYEQYF
d_gene: NA; v_gene: TRBV7-9; abundance: once; j_gene: TRBJ2-7; len: 15; CDR3nt: TGTGCCAGCAGCTCGAGACAAGGTTTACGTAGCGAGCAGTACTTC; CDR3aa: CASSSRQGLRSEQYF
d_gene: NA; v_gene: TRBV6-1; abundance: NA; j_gene: TRBJ2-7; len: 15; CDR3nt: TGTGCCAGCACCCCACAGCCCGCGAGCTCCTACGAGCAGTACTTC; CDR3aa: CASTPQPASSYEQYF
d_gene: NA; v_gene: TRBV7-8; abundance: NA; j_gene: TRBJ2-4; len: 12; CDR3nt: TGTGCCAGCAGCTTAGAATTGGGGCCCGGATCATTC; CDR3aa: CASSLELGPGSF
d_gene: TRBD2; v_gene: TRBV10-3; abundance: NA; j_gene: TRBJ2-1; len: 15; CDR3nt: TGTGCCATCAAGGATTTAGCGGGAGGTAAAAATGAGCAGTTCTTC; CDR3aa: CAIKDLAGGKNEQFF
d_gene: TRBD2; v_gene: TRBV5-4; abundance: NA; j_gene: TRBJ2-4; len: 15; CDR3nt: TGTGCCAGCAGGCCGGGAGGGGAGGCCAAAAACATTCAGTACTTC; CDR3aa: CASRPGGEAKNIQYF
d_gene: TRBD1; v_gene: TRBV19; abundance: NA; j_gene: TRBJ2-7; len: 12; CDR3nt: TGTGCCAGTAGTGGCAGGGGGTACGAGCAGTACTTC; CDR3aa: CASSGRGYEQYF
d_gene: TRBD1; v_gene: TRBV10-3; abundance: NA; j_gene: TRBJ1-6; len: 17; CDR3nt: TGTGCCATCAGTGAGTCGTTTTATACAGGGGGCGCCTCACCCCTCCACTTT; CDR3aa: CAISESFYTGGASPLHF
d_gene: NA; v_gene: TRBV6-6; abundance: NA; j_gene: TRBJ1-3; len: 16; CDR3nt: TGTGCCAGCAGTTCCCTACAGGGTCAGGGTGGAAACACCATATATTTT; CDR3aa: CASSSLQGQGGNTIYF
d_gene: NA; v_gene: TRBV27; abundance: NA; j_gene: TRBJ1-1; len: 13; CDR3nt: TGTGCCAGCAGTCTTCGATCAGGGTCCCGGGCTTTCTTT; CDR3aa: CASSLRSGSRAFF
d_gene: TRBD1; v_gene: TRBV29-1; abundance: NA; j_gene: TRBJ2-3; len: 12; CDR3nt: TGCAGCGTCTACCAGGGGGCAGGTACGCAGTATTTT; CDR3aa: CSVYQGAGTQYF
d_gene: TRBD1; v_gene: TRBV6-1; abundance: NA; j_gene: TRBJ1-1; len: 15; CDR3nt: TGTGCCAGCAGTCGAGGGACAGGGCGATCCACTGAAGCTTTCTTT; CDR3aa: CASSRGTGRSTEAFF
d_gene: NA; v_gene: TRBV27; abundance: NA; j_gene: TRBJ1-4; len: 14; CDR3nt: TGTGCCAGCAGTTTAATGAGAGATAGTGAAAAACTGTTTTTT; CDR3aa: CASSLMRDSEKLFF
d_gene: NA; v_gene: TRBV11-2; abundance: NA; j_gene: TRBJ2-7; len: 13; CDR3nt: TGTGCCAGCAGCACGATTGCGGGCTACGAGCAGTACTTC; CDR3aa: CASSTIAGYEQYF
d_gene: NA; v_gene: TRBV7-8; abundance: NA; j_gene: TRBJ2-5; len: 15; CDR3nt: TGTGCCAGCACCCCGTACCTCGACAGAAGGGAGACCCAGTACTTC; CDR3aa: CASTPYLDRRETQYF
d_gene: TRBD1; v_gene: TRBV7-9; abundance: NA; j_gene: TRBJ2-1; len: 15; CDR3nt: TGTTCCAGCAGTCCCGGGACAGACTCCTACAATGAGCAGTTCTTC; CDR3aa: CSSSPGTDSYNEQFF
d_gene: TRBD1; v_gene: TRBV5-5; abundance: NA; j_gene: TRBJ2-4; len: 16; CDR3nt: TGTGCCAGCAGCCCGGGGACAGGGGAGGCCAAAAACATTCAGTACTTC; CDR3aa: CASSPGTGEAKNIQYF
d_gene: TRBD2; v_gene: TRBV6-1; abundance: NA; j_gene: TRBJ2-5; len: 16; CDR3nt: TGTGCCAGCAGTGGACTAGCGGGGGGGCCGGGAGAGACCCAGTACTTC; CDR3aa: CASSGLAGGPGETQYF
d_gene: TRBD2; v_gene: TRBV7-2; abundance: NA; j_gene: TRBJ2-1; len: 15; CDR3nt: TGTGCCAGCAGCACGCCCGGGACTAGCTCAAATGAGCAGTTCTTC; CDR3aa: CASSTPGTSSNEQFF
d_gene: NA; v_gene: TRBV21-1; abundance: NA; j_gene: TRBJ2-5; len: 20; CDR3nt: TGTGCCAGCAGCAAACGAACAAGAGGGAACAGGGACGGTTTTTGGGAGACCCAGTACTTC; CDR3aa: CASSKRTRGNRDGFWETQYF
d_gene: TRBD1; v_gene: TRBV7-8; abundance: NA; j_gene: TRBJ2-7; len: 14; CDR3nt: TGTGCCAGCAGCCCCAGGGACAGGGCCTACGAGCAGTACTTC; CDR3aa: CASSPRDRAYEQYF
d_gene: TRBD2; v_gene: TRBV5-1; abundance: NA; j_gene: TRBJ2-5; len: 17; CDR3nt: TGCGCCAGCAGCTTAGCGGCTAGCGGGGGTTCCCAAGAGACCCAGTACTTC; CDR3aa: CASSLAASGGSQETQYF